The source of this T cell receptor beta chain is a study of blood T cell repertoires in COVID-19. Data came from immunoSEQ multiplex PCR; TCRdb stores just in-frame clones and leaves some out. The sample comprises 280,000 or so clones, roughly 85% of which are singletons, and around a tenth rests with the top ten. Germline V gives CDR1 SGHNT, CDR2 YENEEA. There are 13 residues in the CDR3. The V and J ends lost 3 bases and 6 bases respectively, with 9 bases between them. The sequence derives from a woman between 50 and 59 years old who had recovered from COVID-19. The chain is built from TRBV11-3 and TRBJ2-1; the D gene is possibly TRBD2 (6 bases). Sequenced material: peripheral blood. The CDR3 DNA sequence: TGTGCCAGCAGCTTTGGAGGGGTCAATGAGCAGTTCTTC. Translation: CASSFGGVNEQFF.